Below, 17 T cell receptor beta chains from the same sample are listed, as sequenced in a study of shared clonotypes between healthy human individuals. Using immunoSEQ multiplex PCR, the repertoire was profiled, and TCRdb retains in-frame clones only, with some absent. The top ten hold 1.5% to 2% of the sample, which has around 2.1 million clones, 85% to 95% seen once. Positively selected for CCR7, the CD45RO-negative cells used as naive CD8 cells excluded terminally differentiated effector memory CD45RA+ cells. The sequencing sample was made of naive CD8+ T cells from PBMCs. Receptor source: a man aged 18 to 30 in good health. Some clones in this sample may be carry-over from other donors' samples.

This clone was counted a few times. The J gene is TRBJ1-5, the V gene TRBV27; D remains ambiguous. V lost 6 bases, J lost 9 bases, and 21 bases lay in between. The CDR3 loop spans 15 amino acids. Germline CDR1 and CDR2: MNHEY and SMNVEV (reference sequence). CDR3: CASSPVIGGLLPQHF. CDR3 sequence (DNA): TGTGCCAGCAGCCCAGTCATTGGCGGCCTTTTGCCCCAGCATTTT.

The chain has TRBV5-8 and TRBJ1-5; D ambiguous. Germline values: CDR1 SGHTS, CDR2 YDEGEE. This CDR3 spans 13 amino acids. V was cut by 4 bases and J by 4 bases, with 9 bases left in between. The DNA for the CDR3 is TGTGCCAGCAGCATCTTCCTAAATCAGCCCCAGCATTTT. Translated: CASSIFLNQPQHF.

The chain joins TRBV5-4 to TRBJ2-7; D remains ambiguous. The CDR3 extends over 13 amino acids. Deletions cut 5 bases from V and 11 bases from J, with 20 bases between. Germline V gives CDR1 SGHNT, CDR2 YYREEE (reference sequence). CDR3 in DNA: TGTGCCAGCAGAGTTCCGGAGCAGGCCCGGGAGTACTTC. Its protein is CASRVPEQAREYF. The entire variable domain, with the rest obtained from reference TRBV5-4 and TRBJ2-7, is as follows: ETGVTQSPTHLIKTRGQQVTLRCSSQSGHNTVSWYQQALGQGPQFIFQYYREEENGRGNFPPRFSGLQFPNYSSELNVNALELDDSALYLCASRVPEQAREYFGPGTRLTVT.

This chain joins TRBV7-9 and TRBJ1-1; D is unresolved. CDR1 is SEHNR and CDR2 is FQNEAQ in the germline V gene (reference sequence). Trimming left V 2 bases short and J 5 bases short, with 15 bases between. This CDR3 contains 15 residues. CDR3 loop: CASSLSGTLLTEAFF. The DNA for the CDR3 is TGTGCCAGCAGCTTAAGCGGCACCCTGCTGACTGAAGCTTTCTTT. The full variable domain, rest sourced from reference TRBV7-9 and TRBJ1-1, is DTGVSQNPRHKITKRGQNVTFRCDPISEHNRLYWYRQTLGQGPEFLTYFQNEAQLEKSRLLSDRFSAERPKGSFSTLEIQRTEQGDSAMYLCASSLSGTLLTEAFFGQGTRLTVV.

This rearrangement joins TRBV29-1 to TRBJ1-4; 7 bases fit TRBD1. CDR3 length: 16 residues. CDR1 is SQVTM, CDR2 ANQGSEA, per germline. V shed 5 bases, J shed 7 bases, and the junction held 16 bases outside the gene matches. The CDR3 DNA follows: TGCAGCGTTTACTCCGTCGGTGGCAGGGGGACTGAAAAACTGTTTTTT. This codes for CSVYSVGGRGTEKLFF. The whole variable domain, remainder taken from reference TRBV29-1 and TRBJ1-4, is SAVISQKPSRDICQRGTSLTIQCQVDSQVTMMFWYRQQPGQSLTLIATANQGSEATYESGFVIDKFPISRPNLTFSTLTVSNMSPEDSSIYLCSVYSVGGRGTEKLFFGSGTQLSVL.

The genes are TRBV5-4 and TRBJ2-3; 7 bases are a match to TRBD2. CDR3 length equals 16 residues. The V gene's germline CDR1 is SGHNT and CDR2 YYREEE (reference sequence). With V trimmed by 7 bases and J by 4 bases, 15 bases remained unmatched. This CDR3 is CASGWSHASGADTQYF. CDR3 bases: TGTGCCAGCGGATGGTCTCATGCTAGCGGTGCAGATACGCAGTATTTT.

V and J are TRBV5-4 and TRBJ2-7; 7 positions match TRBD2. V shed 4 bases, J shed 4 bases, and the junction held 14 bases outside the gene matches. Germline CDR1 reads SGHNT; CDR2 reads YYREEE (reference sequence). The length of the CDR3 is 16 residues. The CDR3 DNA reads TGTGCCAGCAGCGGCGCCGTCGGGGGGAGTTGGTACGAGCAGTACTTC. Translation: CASSGAVGGSWYEQYF.

V and J are TRBV2 and TRBJ2-1, with a possible D match to TRBD2 (6 bases). Germline V gives CDR1 SNHLY, CDR2 FYNNEI. The CDR3 contains 18 residues. V was clipped by 6 bases and J by 7 bases, with 28 bases between them. CDR3 coding DNA: TGTGCCAGCAGGGGGTACCTGTTAAGCGGGCACTCTTTAAATGAGCAGTTCTTC. Translated, it gives CASRGYLLSGHSLNEQFF.

This clone was seen just once. This chain uses TRBV28 with TRBJ2-5; possibly TRBD1 for D (6 bases). CDR1 and CDR2 from the germline V gene are MDHEN and SYDVKM. Trimming removed 1 base from V and 3 bases from J, with 9 bases in between. This CDR3 is 14 amino acids long. The CDR3 loop is CASSLFPGEETQYF. As DNA, the CDR3 is TGTGCCAGCAGTTTATTTCCAGGGGAAGAGACCCAGTACTTC.

The chain links TRBV6-5 to TRBJ2-3, with 11 bases identical to TRBD1. V was clipped by 10 bases and J by 4 bases; unmatched bases: 10. CDR3 length equals 15 residues. CDR1 MNHEY and CDR2 SVGAGI come from the germline V gene. The CDR3: CATLTGTGGPDTQYF. The CDR3, as DNA: TGTGCCACCCTCACCGGGACAGGGGGTCCAGATACGCAGTATTTT.

The V and J genes are TRBV27 and TRBJ2-1; no definite D call. The CDR3 totals 16 residues. CDR1 and CDR2 from the germline V gene are MNHEY and SMNVEV (reference sequence). Trimming shortened V by 10 bases and J by 0 bases, and 19 bases separated the two germline ends. DNA for the CDR3: TGTGCCACCCGAGAGCAGGCCTCCAGCTCCTACAATGAGCAGTTCTTC. Translating gives CATREQASSSYNEQFF.

This clone has only one observation. The V call is TRBV27, the J call TRBJ2-7; 7 nucleotides line up with TRBD1. The CDR3 runs 15 residues. Unmatched junction bases numbered 10, after V lost 3 bases and J lost 5 bases. The V gene's germline CDR1 is MNHEY and CDR2 SMNVEV (reference sequence). Written as DNA, the CDR3 is TGTGCCAGCAGTTTGACAGGGACCCCAACGAACGAGCAGTACTTC. It encodes CASSLTGTPTNEQYF.

The chain combines TRBV27 with TRBJ2-2; 10 nucleotides line up with TRBD1. This CDR3 is built from 16 residues. With 5 bases clipped from V and 6 bases from J, the junction kept 9 bases outside the gene matches. Germline loops: CDR1 MNHEY, CDR2 SMNVEV (reference sequence). This CDR3 is CASSPRGQGMAGELFF. CDR3 bases: TGTGCCAGCAGTCCCAGGGGACAGGGGATGGCCGGGGAGCTGTTTTTT.

The V call is TRBV5-8, the J call TRBJ2-3, with 8 bases fitting TRBD2. This CDR3 has 15 residues. The V gene's germline CDR1 is SGHTS and CDR2 YDEGEE. J was trimmed by 4 bases and V by 5 bases; bases with no gene match: 9. The CDR3 region is CASRRGVSGADTQYF. CDR3 sequence (DNA): TGTGCCAGCAGGAGGGGGGTTAGCGGGGCAGATACGCAGTATTTT.

This chain joins TRBV9 and TRBJ2-3, with TRBD1 identical over 8 bases. CDR1 SGDLS and CDR2 YYNGEE come from the germline V gene. The CDR3 runs 17 residues. With 0 bases clipped from V and 0 bases from J, the junction kept 6 bases outside the gene matches. The CDR3 nucleotides are TGTGCCAGCAGCGTAGGACAGGGGTCCTATAGCACAGATACGCAGTATTTT. Translated, it gives CASSVGQGSYSTDTQYF.

The V and J genes are TRBV7-9 and TRBJ1-4; D remains unclear. CDR1 and CDR2 (germline): SEHNR, FQNEAQ (reference sequence). The CDR3 contains 15 residues. V was pared by 4 bases and J by 0 bases, with 9 bases between. This chain's CDR3 is CASSSTRSTNEKLFF. The CDR3 DNA reads as TGTGCCAGCAGCTCGACGCGTTCAACTAATGAAAAACTGTTTTTT.

In nucleotides, the CDR3 is TGCGCCAGCAGAGTCACCCGGTATCCCTCCTACGAGCAGTACTTC. Translated, it gives CASRVTRYPSYEQYF. V and J are TRBV5-1 and TRBJ2-7; D unresolved. Deletions cut 5 bases from V and 0 bases from J, with 15 bases between. Germline CDR1 reads SGHRS; CDR2 reads YFSETQ. CDR3 length: 15 amino acids.